This T cell receptor (beta chain) was retrieved from a study of metastatic and nonmetastatic thyroid tumors (dated by TCRdb to the early 2020s). For context, the study as a whole: The researchers compared repertoires between peripheral blood samples and tumor or nodule tissue samples from patients with malignant or benign thyroid disease. The research as a whole found: In both blood and tumor samples, TCR beta diversity was reported to be significantly higher in malignant tumors than in benign nodules.

Before undergoing thyroid surgery, none of the patients had been given any kind of treatment. The study retrospectively analysed patient clinical samples collected from the early 2010s to the late 2010s using T-cell receptor beta sequencing. A note on this clone: Its target antigen remains unknown. One base away lies a much larger clone, so this may be a sequencing read error.

CDR1 and CDR2 (LNHDA, SQIVND) derive from the germline V gene (reference sequence). Its CDR3 holds 14 amino acids, cysteine through phenylalanine. The sequence is cut down to CDR3 DNA, 42 bases in frame from base 1. The V and J ends are trimmed by 6 bases and 0 bases, leaving 9 bases between them. Libraries were built with PCR. TCRdb names Illumina HiSeq 4000 as the instrument used. The TCR beta-chain CDR3 region of each patient was profiled by high-throughput sequencing. Per the authors' processing: The researchers built a classifier to tell apart papillary thyroid cancer patients with distant metastasis, based on CDR3 differences among clinicopathological groups. The Shannon index was used to assess repertoire diversity, and the Morisita-Horn index was used to assess tumor-blood repertoire similarity. TCRdb reworked the public reads: Q25 trimming with fastp, MiXCR clone assembly, productive beta chains retained. The V and J calls were determined by TCRdb, not by the authors. For this sample the table gives tens of thousands of clones, of which approximately 12% were detected only once. The ten largest clonotypes hold 8% to 9.5% of the sample.

The chain couples TRBV19 to TRBJ1-3; a confident D gene designation cannot be given. The origin of this receptor is a female donor with papillary thyroid cancer or a benign thyroid nodule (not recorded which). Some clones in this sample may be carry-over from other donors' samples. The specimen sequenced was blood. The sequenced DNA is TGTGCCAGTAGCCGCCCTGTCTCTGGAAACACCATATATTTT. The translation is CASSRPVSGNTIYF.